The next 2 T cell receptor beta chains were all read from a single sample in a study of T cell responses to AZD1222 COVID-19 vaccine. TCRdb's copy holds only in-frame clones and misses some; the assay was immunoSEQ multiplex PCR. This repertoire shows about 150,000 clones, approximately 90% found once; its top ten account for just over 5%. The source was peripheral blood, collected on day 0 of AZD1222 vaccination. These receptors were collected from an adult in good health.

The rearrangement joins TRBV28 to TRBJ2-1; weak D call: TRBD1 (8 bases). This CDR3 is built from 15 residues. Trimming left V 7 bases short and J 9 bases short, with 22 bases between. Germline-derived CDR1 and CDR2 are MDHEN and SYDVKM. CDR3 region: CASNTGGASGIEQFF. DNA for the CDR3: TGTGCCAGCAACACAGGGGGGGCTAGCGGTATTGAGCAGTTCTTC.

The chain is built from TRBV28 and TRBJ1-5; maybe TRBD1 (5 bases). CDR1 is MDHEN and CDR2 is SYDVKM in the germline V gene. With 5 bases removed from V and 2 bases from J, the gap between germline ends came to 16 bases. The CDR3 is 16 amino acids. CDR3 nucleotide sequence: TGTGCCAGCAGTCGGTTTTGGGGCGGAGGCAATCAGCCCCAGCATTTT. Translated: CASSRFWGGGNQPQHF. Combining the CDR3 with reference TRBV28 and TRBJ1-5 gives the whole variable domain DVKVTQSSRYLVKRTGEKVFLECVQDMDHENMFWYRQDPGLGLRLIYFSYDVKMKEKGDIPEGYSVSREKKERFSLILESASTNQTSMYLCASSRFWGGGNQPQHFGDGTRLSIL.